The 18 T cell receptor beta chains reported below all come from one sample, sequenced in a study of CD8+ T cells in alopecia areata. Reverse transcribed after extraction, RNA yielded cDNA as the sequencing template. The method was immunoSEQ multiplex PCR; TCRdb's version includes in-frame clones alone and lacks a portion of them. Among over 150,000 clones listed, roughly 60% were seen once. Documented treatment: oral pan-JAK inhibitor, 5-10 mg twice daily. The sequenced sample was CD4+ T cells sorted from blood, obtained at week 24, from a patient treated with tofacitinib. The source is a human donor with alopecia areata.

This clone was detected a few times. This chain connects TRBV5-5 to TRBJ2-2, with 7 bases matching TRBD1. This CDR3 region has 15 residues. From germline, CDR1 is SGHKS and CDR2 YYEKEE (reference sequence). J gave up 3 bases and V 4 bases, and 6 bases lay outside the gene matches. This chain's CDR3 is CASSIQGRHTGELFF. CDR3 bases: TGTGCCAGCAGCATACAGGGGCGTCACACCGGGGAGCTGTTTTTT. The full variable domain, in which reference TRBV5-5 and TRBJ2-2 provide the parts outside the CDR3, is DAGVTQSPTHLIKTRGQQVTLRCSPISGHKSVSWYQQVLGQGPQFIFQYYEKEERGRGNFPDRFSARQFPNYSSELNVNALLLGDSALYLCASSIQGRHTGELFFGEGSRLTVL.

This clone occurred a few times. The DNA for the CDR3 is TGTGCCAGCAGTGAGTGGGATCGAGGCAGGGTCATAGCCGGGGAGCTGTTTTTT. It is translated as CASSEWDRGRVIAGELFF. The rearrangement joins TRBV6-1 to TRBJ2-2, with D possibly being TRBD1 (5 bases). This CDR3 comprises 18 residues. From germline, CDR1 is MNHNS and CDR2 SASEGT. Trimming removed 3 bases from V and 6 bases from J, with 23 bases in between.

The chain uses TRBV5-1 and TRBJ2-3, with TRBD1 identical over 7 bases. This CDR3 region has 14 residues. V shed 6 bases and J 2 bases; nucleotides not matched to a gene: 6. CDR1 SGHRS and CDR2 YFSETQ come from the germline V gene. This CDR3 reads CASNNRGPTDTQYF. The DNA for the CDR3 is TGCGCCAGCAATAACAGGGGCCCCACAGATACGCAGTATTTT.

The chain has TRBV11-1 and TRBJ2-7; D is ambiguous. CDR1 SGHAT and CDR2 FQDESV come from the germline V gene (reference sequence). V lost 5 bases to trimming and J lost 4 bases, with 12 bases between them. The CDR3 loop spans 13 amino acids. The CDR3 spells CASSLDLAYEQYF. Written as DNA, the CDR3 is TGTGCCAGCAGCCTAGACTTGGCGTACGAGCAGTACTTC.

In its sample, this clone was seen a few times. The chain employs TRBV27 and TRBJ2-3, with D possibly TRBD1 on 5 matching bases. V was shortened by 2 bases and J by 0 bases, with 12 bases between the two germline ends. CDR1 and CDR2 (germline): MNHEY, SMNVEV (reference sequence). This CDR3 comprises 16 residues. DNA of the CDR3: TGTGCCAGCAGTTTAGGGGTTCAGGGAAGCACAGATACGCAGTATTTT. Protein: CASSLGVQGSTDTQYF.

The sample holds a few counts of this clone. The chain combines TRBV5-6 with TRBJ1-1; D remains unclear. The CDR3 contains 17 residues. Germline V gene lookup returns CDR1 SGHDT and CDR2 YYEEEE. V gave up 2 bases and J gave up 1 base, with 18 bases separating them. The CDR3 sequence: CASSFFYERETNTEAFF. The CDR3 DNA is TGTGCCAGCAGCTTTTTCTACGAACGAGAGACGAACACTGAAGCTTTCTTT.

The chain is built from TRBV7-3 and TRBJ2-5; 11 bases align to TRBD1. The V gene end was trimmed by 2 bases and the J gene end by 4 bases; junction bases not matched to a gene: 9. The CDR3 contains 17 residues. Germline CDR1 reads SGHTA; CDR2 reads FQGTGA. The CDR3 DNA sequence: TGTGCCAGCAGCTTAGGTGGACAGGGGGCGTTTGCAGAGACCCAGTACTTC. Protein sequence: CASSLGGQGAFAETQYF.

This clone was counted only a few times. The rearrangement uses TRBV7-9 and TRBJ2-7; 7 bases fit TRBD2. The CDR3 runs 14 residues. The V gene's germline CDR1 is SEHNR and CDR2 FQNEAQ (reference sequence). V gave up 3 bases and J gave up 1 base; unmatched junction bases: 3. CDR3 DNA: TGTGCCAGCAGCTTGGCTAGCGGATCCTACGAGCAGTACTTC. Its protein is CASSLASGSYEQYF.

The J gene is TRBJ1-2, the V gene TRBV6-5; no reliable D call. The CDR3 loop spans 11 amino acids. V lost 6 bases and J lost 9, with 11 bases in between. Germline CDR1 MNHEY, CDR2 SVGAGI. CDR3 in amino acids: CASRESARYTF. The CDR3 nucleotides read TGTGCCAGCAGGGAGAGTGCCCGCTACACCTTC.

As for this clone: This CDR3 is also generated by other DNA sequences in the sample. The chain's CDR3 is CASSVGTTDTQYF. As DNA, the CDR3 is TGTGCCAGCAGCGTAGGAACCACAGATACGCAGTATTTT. This rearrangement joins TRBV9 to TRBJ2-3; no clear D. This CDR3 has 13 residues. Germline CDR1 reads SGDLS; CDR2 reads YYNGEE. V gave up 0 bases and J gave up 2 bases, with 4 bases separating them.

V usage is TRBV4-1 and J usage is TRBJ2-5, with D perhaps TRBD1 or TRBD2 (6 bases each). Trimming took off 0 bases at V and 1 base at J, with 12 bases between the two ends. The CDR3 sequence is 16 residues long. CDR1 and CDR2 from the germline V gene are MGHRA and YSYEKL. DNA for the CDR3: TGCGCCAGCAGCCAAGATATCGGAGGGGGCCAAGAGACCCAGTACTTC. Its translation: CASSQDIGGGQETQYF.

This clone occurred a few times. The J gene is TRBJ2-5, the V gene TRBV30; TRBD2 matches at 7 bases. This CDR3 comprises 14 residues. From germline, CDR1 is GTSNPN and CDR2 SVGIG (reference sequence). Unmatched junction bases numbered 7, after V lost 0 bases and J lost 6 bases. Here the CDR3 DNA reads TGTGCCTGGAGTGTACGGCGGGGGAGTCAGACCCAGTACTTC. It specifies CAWSVRRGSQTQYF.

V usage is TRBV30 and J usage is TRBJ2-1, with TRBD2 matching over 7 bases. CDR1 and CDR2 (germline): GTSNPN, SVGIG (reference sequence). This CDR3 is built from 14 residues. Trimming took 4 bases from V and 0 from J; bases not matched to a gene: 3. CDR3 in amino acids: CAWNGGSSYNEQFF. The CDR3 region has the DNA TGTGCCTGGAACGGGGGGAGCTCCTACAATGAGCAGTTCTTC.

This clone was counted between two and nine times. The chain joins TRBV5-8 to TRBJ2-3; unclear D gene. The CDR3 runs 14 residues. In germline, CDR1 is SGHTS, CDR2 YDEGEE. V lost 0 bases to trimming and J lost 1 base, with 6 bases between them. DNA for the CDR3: TGTGCCAGCAGCTTGGGTGGGGGCACAGATACGCAGTATTTT. It translates to CASSLGGGTDTQYF. The full variable domain, rest sourced from reference TRBV5-8 and TRBJ2-3, is EAGVTQSPTHLIKTRGQQATLRCSPISGHTSVYWYQQALGLGLQFLLWYDEGEERNRGNFPPRFSGRQFPNYSSELNVNALELEDSALYLCASSLGGGTDTQYFGPGTRLTVL.

The J gene is TRBJ1-5, the V gene TRBV4-1; D gene ambiguous. The V end lost 0 bases, the J end lost 6 bases, and 6 bases lay between the germline ends. Germline V gene sequence: CDR1 MGHRA, CDR2 YSYEKL. The CDR3 extends over 13 amino acids. The CDR3 sequence: CASSQDRRQPQHF. CDR3 DNA sequence: TGCGCCAGCAGCCAAGATCGGCGTCAGCCCCAGCATTTT.

This clone has just a few counts. V usage is TRBV7-9 and J usage is TRBJ1-2; no reliable D call. CDR3 length: 12 residues. The V gene lost 5 bases and the J gene lost 5 bases, with 9 bases spanning the gap. CDR1 SEHNR and CDR2 FQNEAQ come from the germline V gene (reference sequence). The CDR3 sequence is CASSRAIYGYTF. The DNA of the CDR3 is TGTGCCAGCAGCAGAGCCATTTATGGCTACACCTTC.

V gene TRBV27 combines with J gene TRBJ2-5; no firm D call. Germline lookup yields CDR1 MNHEY and CDR2 SMNVEV (reference sequence). The CDR3 is made up of 14 amino acids. Trimming stripped 5 bases from V and 4 bases from J, with 14 bases between. The CDR3 loop is CASSPQVRSETQYF. DNA for the CDR3: TGTGCCAGCAGTCCCCAGGTCCGATCAGAGACCCAGTACTTC.

This chain links TRBV30 with TRBJ1-3; 8 nucleotides agree with TRBD1. The J segment lost 6 bases and the V segment lost 1 base, leaving 2 bases of the junction unmatched. The CDR3 sequence is 13 residues long. Per germline, CDR1 GTSNPN and CDR2 SVGIG (reference sequence). Here the CDR3 reads CAWSGDRINTIYF. The CDR3 nucleotides read TGTGCCTGGAGTGGGGACAGGATAAACACCATATATTTT.